A few counts support the clone carrying this T cell receptor (beta chain). Its antigen is unidentified. Data came from immunoSEQ multiplex PCR; TCRdb stores just in-frame clones and leaves some out. The sample lists about 17,000 clones, approximately 80% seen once, with 15% to 20% in the top ten. These data belong to a study of cytotoxic CD8 clonotypes in ibrutinib-treated CLL. Overall study: The cohort had about a dozen relapsed/refractory and some 14 treatment-naive patients, fewer than 18 IGHV unmutated. The study, taken as a whole, reports: Circulating CD8+ T-cell counts were tracked by baseline clonality, which exceeded that of age-matched healthy donors. Shared public clonotypes were rare, and on treatment they either got smaller or stayed the same.

Trimming pared 6 bases from V and 0 bases from J, leaving 5 bases between. Per the germline V gene, CDR1 is ENHRY and CDR2 is SYGVKD. The CDR3 sequence is 12 residues long. Frozen PBMC stocks contributed 2 to 2.5 micrograms of genomic DNA to the TCR beta libraries. The source was PBMCs, collected before ibrutinib treatment. This receptor was identified in a human donor with chronic lymphocytic leukemia. The chain couples TRBV10-3 to TRBJ1-2, with D unresolved. CDR3 sequence: CAISATNYGYTF. The CDR3 bases are TGTGCCATCAGCGCAACTAACTATGGCTACACCTTC.